The present entry profiles one T cell receptor beta chain with its context. V was pared by 7 bases and J by 6 bases, with 11 bases of the junction left unmatched. Germline V CDR1 and CDR2: MNHEY, SVGAGI. This CDR3 has 15 residues. TCRdb reprocessed the 5' RACE reads via MiXCR and lists one record per CDR3 protein. Of 150,000 to 200,000 distinct CDR3 sequences in the sample, about a tenth were seen once. This sample stems from a study of T cells after yellow fever vaccination. V usage is TRBV6-5 and J usage is TRBJ2-2; 7 bases are a match to TRBD1. The source material was CD8+ T cells sorted from PBMCs, sampled 45 days after the yellow fever booster vaccination. The sequence came from a man between 18 and 35 years old who received the YFV17D yellow fever vaccine. In DNA, the CDR3 is TGTGCCAGCAATTGGGCAGGGGGAAGCGCCGGGGAGCTGTTTTTT. The encoded protein is CASNWAGGSAGELFF.